This T cell receptor beta chain was identified during a study of PD-1 blockade in mismatch repair-deficient tumors. Study-wide findings and caveats: Rapid post-treatment expansion, then contraction, generally preceding radiologic response, marked tumor-resident clones.

The CDR3 is 15 residues long. Per the germline V gene, CDR1 is SEHNR and CDR2 is FQNEAQ (reference sequence). V lost 4 bases and J 0 bases, leaving 9 bases between the germline ends. In its sample, this clone was seen once. No antigen is known for it. The protocol was immunoSEQ multiplex PCR, while the TCRdb copy is restricted to in-frame clones and leaves out a portion. This sample yields roughly 120,000 clones, of which 85% to 90% are seen a single time; over 9.5% belongs to the top ten. This material consisted of peripheral blood, taken approximately 73 weeks after starting pembrolizumab. The chain has TRBV7-9 and TRBJ2-2; D is unclear. The receptor comes from an adult with mismatch repair-deficient cancer. In nucleotides, the CDR3 is TGTGCCAGCAGCTCATTGAGGTCGAACACCGGGGAGCTGTTTTTT. Its translation is CASSSLRSNTGELFF.